The clone carrying this T cell receptor beta chain has only a few counts. The data belong to a study of patients and donors after allogeneic stem cell transplantation. TCRdb reprocessed the RT-PCR reads via MiXCR and lists one record per CDR3 protein. The sample has 100,000 to 130,000 distinct CDR3 sequences, around 36% seen once; the top ten hold around 25%. This CDR3 spans 14 amino acids. V lost 1 base, J lost 8 bases, and 11 bases lay in between. From germline, CDR1 is MNHNS and CDR2 SASEGT. The specimen was blood, either unsorted or a sorted T cell fraction (not recorded which). This TCR was sampled from a human donor who was either an allogeneic HSCT recipient or a stem cell or donor lymphocyte infusion donor (not recorded which). It is not recorded whose cells these are; they may come from a transplant donor. This rearrangement joins TRBV6-1 to TRBJ1-4; weak D call: TRBD1 (5 bases). CDR3 nucleotides: TGTGCCAGCAGTGAAGGTGGGGCTGGAGAAAAACTGTTTTTT. Its translation: CASSEGGAGEKLFF.